This T cell receptor beta chain originates from a study of blood T cell repertoires in COVID-19 (dated by TCRdb to 2019 to 2021). The study in broad terms: Samples covering the acute and convalescent phases of COVID-19 were provided by collaborators in the United States, Italy and Spain. The material from the prospective study consisted of cDNA or gDNA derived from T cells, B-cell-depleted T cells, or PBMCs. Deeply sampled blood TCRbeta repertoires from subjects exposed to, actively infected with, or recovered from COVID-19 were included in the dataset. The repertoires were released in a freely available public database meant as a resource for research on the immune response to SARS-CoV-2. Samples came from the ongoing ImmuneRACE study (first 160 participants) plus 1,254 subjects from 6 global collaborators. The sample metadata nearly always contained a de-identified subject ID, COVID-19 status, age in years and sex. Where available, HLA class I and class II types were taken from metadata supplied by the sample provider and were not determined by assay-based typing.

Regarding this clone: Its antigen is currently not known. There are no base qualities to consult, and no much larger clone falls within one base.

Trimming removed 7 bases from V and 3 bases from J; the gene matches leave 11 bases unexplained. The CDR3 has 15 amino acids, counting the end cysteine and phenylalanine. Of the read, only the CDR3 DNA is kept; its 45 bases are in frame from base 1. The germline V gene (reference sequence) sets CDR1 to SEHNR and CDR2 to FQNEAQ. Overall results and qualifications from the work: The amount of clinical and demographic metadata varied by source and participant and was provided uncurated.

Collaborating institutions collected whole blood in K2EDTA tubes following their own protocols. For TCRbeta analysis, collaborators shipped samples in one of three forms: frozen whole blood, isolated PBMCs, or DNA extracted from either of those sample types. TCRbeta CDR3 regions were amplified from genomic DNA using the immunoSEQ Assay, a bias-controlled multiplex PCR. As for how the authors treated the data: Within the assay, amplification of reference gene primers was used to estimate how many nucleated cells each sample contained. To quantify the absolute abundance of each unique TCRbeta CDR3 rearrangement, sequence reads were collapsed and filtered. Productive Simpson clonality was computed per sample as the square root of Simpson's diversity index over productive rearrangements. Imported from immuneACCESS, the table was reduced by TCRdb to in-frame sequences with V and J called. These copies leave out some clones; in studies compared against another copy, an unresolved V gene accounts for under half, and the cause of the remainder is not known. V, J and clone size are taken as reported in that table, and D and trimming were inferred from the DNA itself. The table for this sample lists 110,000 to 150,000 clones; 65% to 90% of them were counted only once. The ten largest clones add up to roughly 10% of the sample.

The sequencing sample was made of peripheral blood. The rearrangement combines TRBV7-9 with TRBJ1-1; 7 bases in the middle match TRBD1. The receptor's source is a man in his 60s with active or convalescent COVID-19. The sequence in DNA is TGTGCCAGCATCCAACAGGGGCCGCTCGACACTGAAGCTTTCTTT. Translated, it gives CASIQQGPLDTEAFF.